Presented here are 22 T cell receptor beta chains from one specimen sequenced in a study of cytomegalovirus exposure and HLA in healthy donors. Use of 60 Vbeta and 13 Jbeta primers characterized the PCR. Libraries were prepared by immunoSEQ multiplex PCR; TCRdb keeps only in-frame clonotypes and omits some of them. The sample records roughly 200,000 clones, 86% being singletons. Source material: PBMCs. All receptors come from a woman aged 30 to 39 in good health and CMV-seronegative.

J is TRBJ1-2 and V is TRBV5-1; D remains ambiguous. The CDR3 runs to 11 residues. Germline loops: CDR1 SGHRS, CDR2 YFSETQ. With 3 bases removed from V and 5 bases from J, the gap between germline ends came to 5 bases. The CDR3 loop is CASSSGYGYTF. For the CDR3, the DNA is TGCGCCAGCAGCTCCGGTTATGGCTACACCTTC. The complete variable domain, with remaining parts taken from reference TRBV5-1 and TRBJ1-2, reads KAGVTQTPRYLIKTRGQQVTLSCSPISGHRSVSWYQQTPGQGLQFLFEYFSETQRNKGNFPGRFSGRQFSNSRSEMNVSTLELGDSALYLCASSSGYGYTFGSGTRLTVV.

The genes are TRBV7-9 and TRBJ2-7; 8 positions agree with TRBD2. V lost 6 bases and J lost 6; bases outside the gene matches: 4. Germline loops: CDR1 SEHNR, CDR2 FQNEAQ (reference sequence). There are 12 residues in the CDR3. The CDR3 DNA reads as TGTGCCAGCAGTTTCAGCGGGAGCGAGCAGTACTTC. As protein: CASSFSGSEQYF.

V gene TRBV5-1 combines with J gene TRBJ2-7; no firm D call. Trimming took off 0 bases at V and 2 bases at J, with 9 bases between the two ends. This CDR3 is built from 14 residues. From germline, CDR1 is SGHRS and CDR2 YFSETQ. CDR3 region: CASSLEALPYEQYF. The CDR3, as DNA: TGCGCCAGCAGCTTGGAAGCGTTGCCCTACGAGCAGTACTTC. Supplemented by reference TRBV5-1 and TRBJ2-7, the full variable domain reads KAGVTQTPRYLIKTRGQQVTLSCSPISGHRSVSWYQQTPGQGLQFLFEYFSETQRNKGNFPGRFSGRQFSNSRSEMNVSTLELGDSALYLCASSLEALPYEQYFGPGTRLTVT.

V usage is TRBV5-1 and J usage is TRBJ2-7; 11 bases match TRBD1. Germline lookup yields CDR1 SGHRS and CDR2 YFSETQ. Trimming cost V 4 bases and J 4 bases; bases outside gene matches: 4. This CDR3 is built from 14 residues. In nucleotides, the CDR3 is TGCGCCAGCAGCATTGGGACAGGGGGGTACGAGCAGTACTTC. Encoded protein: CASSIGTGGYEQYF. Variable domain in full (rest from reference TRBV5-1 and TRBJ2-7): KAGVTQTPRYLIKTRGQQVTLSCSPISGHRSVSWYQQTPGQGLQFLFEYFSETQRNKGNFPGRFSGRQFSNSRSEMNVSTLELGDSALYLCASSIGTGGYEQYFGPGTRLTVT.

The chain combines TRBV5-1 with TRBJ2-1; maybe TRBD1 (5 bases). The CDR3 is made up of 15 amino acids. Per the germline V gene, CDR1 is SGHRS and CDR2 is YFSETQ. Trimming shortened V by 1 base and J by 6 bases, and 14 bases separated the two germline ends. The CDR3 is CASSLLQDQVNEQFF. DNA of the CDR3: TGCGCCAGCAGCTTGTTACAGGACCAGGTCAATGAGCAGTTCTTC. The entire variable domain, with the rest obtained from reference TRBV5-1 and TRBJ2-1, is as follows: KAGVTQTPRYLIKTRGQQVTLSCSPISGHRSVSWYQQTPGQGLQFLFEYFSETQRNKGNFPGRFSGRQFSNSRSEMNVSTLELGDSALYLCASSLLQDQVNEQFFGPGTRLTVL.

The chain carries TRBV6-1 and TRBJ2-2, with 8 bases that match TRBD1. The CDR3 runs 15 residues. Germline V CDR1 and CDR2: MNHNS, SASEGT. Unmatched junction bases numbered 9, after V lost 8 bases and J lost 4 bases. CDR3 loop: CASLIRDRRTGELFF. CDR3 bases: TGTGCCAGCTTAATCCGGGACAGGCGCACCGGGGAGCTGTTTTTT.

The CDR3 coding sequence is TGTGCCATCAGTGAGTCGGGGGCAGGGGCCTCAGGAGAAGCTTTCTTT. Protein sequence: CAISESGAGASGEAFF. J is TRBJ1-1 and V is TRBV10-3, with TRBD1 as a possible D gene (6 bases). CDR1 and CDR2 (germline): ENHRY, SYGVKD. This CDR3 spans 16 amino acids. With 0 bases removed from V and 8 bases from J, the gap between germline ends came to 19 bases.

V and J are TRBV6-1 and TRBJ2-7, with D possibly being TRBD1 (5 bases). V lost 6 bases and J lost 3, with 12 bases in between. The CDR3 totals 13 residues. The germline V gene has CDR1 MNHNS and CDR2 SASEGT. The CDR3, as DNA: TGTGCCAGCAGCGCCAGGGTTGTCTACGAGCAGTACTTC. Protein sequence: CASSARVVYEQYF.

The rearrangement uses TRBV7-9 and TRBJ1-2; 9 bases line up with TRBD1. Losses at the gene ends were 0 bases for V and 8 bases for J; bases not matched to a gene: 7. The CDR3 covers 15 residues. Germline CDR1 is SEHNR and CDR2 is FQNEAQ (reference sequence). The CDR3 region is CASSLAGQGPLGYTF. CDR3 nucleotide sequence: TGTGCCAGCAGCTTAGCAGGACAGGGGCCCCTGGGCTACACCTTC.

The CDR3 bases are TGTGCCAGCACTCCAGGTTTCGGCTCCTACGAGCAGTACTTC. Translating gives CASTPGFGSYEQYF. V is TRBV27 and J is TRBJ2-7, with D uncertain. Germline V lookup: CDR1 MNHEY, CDR2 SMNVEV (reference sequence). The CDR3 sequence is 14 residues long. Trimming took off 7 bases at V and 0 bases at J, with 13 bases between the two ends.

V usage is TRBV18 and J usage is TRBJ2-1; 7 positions agree with TRBD1. The V and J ends lost 0 bases and 6 bases, in that order; junction bases with no gene match: 2. The germline gives CDR1 KGHSH, CDR2 LQKENI. The CDR3 spans 14 residues. Here the CDR3 reads CASSPPDRLNEQFF. The CDR3 DNA is TGTGCCAGCTCACCACCGGACAGGCTCAATGAGCAGTTCTTC.

The chain joins TRBV5-5 to TRBJ2-1, with D uncertain. CDR1 SGHKS and CDR2 YYEKEE come from the germline V gene (reference sequence). Trimming shortened V by 3 bases and J by 9 bases, and 10 bases separated the two germline ends. There are 12 residues in the CDR3. CDR3 bases: TGTGCCAGCAGCTCAATTTCGGGTGAGCAGTTCTTC. As protein: CASSSISGEQFF.

This clone was picked up a small number of times. V gene TRBV5-4 combines with J gene TRBJ2-3, with D maybe TRBD2 (5 bases). The CDR3 length is 16 residues. The V end was cut by 2 bases, the J end by 0 bases, with 13 bases between. Per the germline V gene, CDR1 is SGHNT and CDR2 is YYREEE (reference sequence). CDR3 DNA sequence: TGTGCCAGCAGCTTCCGTACGGGGTCTAGCACAGATACGCAGTATTTT. This gives the protein CASSFRTGSSTDTQYF.

The chain carries TRBV28 and TRBJ2-1, with 14 bases fitting TRBD2. Germline CDR1 MDHEN, CDR2 SYDVKM. The junction had 8 bases not matched to a gene; V was cut back by 4 bases and J by 9 bases. CDR3 length equals 16 residues. In nucleotides, the CDR3 is TGTGCCAGCAGTTCCCCGACTAGCGGGGGGGCCGGTGAGCAGTTCTTC. It yields the protein CASSSPTSGGAGEQFF.

The chain links TRBV7-6 to TRBJ2-1; D not certain. V lost 1 base and J 4 bases, leaving 8 bases between the germline ends. The CDR3 covers 14 residues. Germline V CDR1 and CDR2: SGHVS, FNYEAQ. The CDR3 loop is CASSLDRTYNEQFF. The CDR3 DNA reads TGTGCCAGCAGCTTAGACAGAACGTACAATGAGCAGTTCTTC.

This sequence joins TRBV6-1 and TRBJ2-7; no firm D call. CDR1 is MNHNS, CDR2 SASEGT, per germline. The CDR3 loop spans 13 amino acids. The V and J ends lost 1 base and 2 bases respectively, with 6 bases between them. The CDR3 DNA reads TGTGCCAGCAGTGAAGGGAGCCCCTACGAGCAGTACTTC. It yields the protein CASSEGSPYEQYF.

This clone has a single count. Other nucleotide sequences in the sample specify the same CDR3. V usage is TRBV5-1 and J usage is TRBJ1-1; D is uncertain. Trimming shortened V by 4 bases and J by 0 bases, and 7 bases separated the two germline ends. The CDR3 loop spans 13 amino acids. Germline CDR1 and CDR2: SGHRS and YFSETQ. The CDR3 region is CASSLTVNTEAFF. In nucleotides, the CDR3 is TGCGCCAGCAGCCTAACAGTGAACACTGAAGCTTTCTTT.

This clone was picked up one time. The V gene is TRBV4-1, the J gene TRBJ2-3, with D hard to call. Germline lookup yields CDR1 MGHRA and CDR2 YSYEKL. The CDR3 runs to 15 residues. Deletions cut 0 bases from V and 4 bases from J, with 11 bases between. DNA of the CDR3: TGCGCCAGCAGCCAAGAATGGCCGTTACCAGATACGCAGTATTTT. It specifies CASSQEWPLPDTQYF.

The chain is built from TRBV7-9 and TRBJ2-5; D gene uncertain. The CDR3 is 12 residues long. With 5 bases removed from V and 4 bases from J, the gap between germline ends came to 8 bases. Germline assignment: CDR1 SEHNR and CDR2 FQNEAQ (reference sequence). The chain's CDR3 is CASSPWAETQYF. The CDR3 DNA reads as TGTGCCAGCAGCCCATGGGCAGAGACCCAGTACTTC.

This chain joins TRBV6-5 and TRBJ1-2, with D possibly being TRBD1 (5 bases). V was pared by 5 bases and J by 4 bases, with 14 bases between. Germline CDR1 is MNHEY and CDR2 is SVGAGI. The CDR3 consists of 14 residues. CDR3 coding DNA: TGTGCCAGCAGTGAAGGGGCAGTAGCCTATGGCTACACCTTC. Encoded protein: CASSEGAVAYGYTF.

The chain has TRBV4-1 and TRBJ1-1; 8 positions agree with TRBD1. With V trimmed by 3 bases and J by 3 bases, 6 bases remained unmatched. This CDR3 region has 15 residues. CDR1 is MGHRA and CDR2 is YSYEKL in the germline V gene. CDR3 in DNA: TGCGCCAGCAGCCAGCCATTACAGGGGGACACTGAAGCTTTCTTT. It encodes CASSQPLQGDTEAFF.

This clone was detected a few times. V usage is TRBV11-2 and J usage is TRBJ2-3, with TRBD2 matching over 11 bases. The CDR3 consists of 19 residues. J gave up 6 bases and V 1 base, and 15 bases lay outside the gene matches. CDR1 and CDR2 from the germline V gene are SGHAT and FQNNGV. This CDR3 reads CASSLGTRYSGRASDTQYF. CDR3 coding DNA: TGTGCCAGCAGCTTAGGAACCAGATATAGCGGGAGGGCTTCGGATACGCAGTATTTT.